This entry lists 32 T cell receptor beta chains sequenced from one sample in a study of CD8 T cells in Susac syndrome (dated by TCRdb to between 2018 and 2021). Receptor amplification or capture employed the immunoSEQ multiplex PCR assay. RNA was extracted using the RNeasy kit, and roughly 0.45 to 1 microgram was reverse transcribed with random hexamers. TCRdb ran its own pipeline on the public reads, namely fastp trimming at Q25 and MiXCR clone calling, and kept in-frame beta chains. Merged by CDR3 protein, the rows form single entries marked with the most common genes and DNA. The sample profile shows about 150,000 distinct CDR3 sequences; approximately 93% of them were found once. The ten top clones hold more than 0.08% of the sample. The sequenced sample consisted of CD4+ T cells from PBMCs. These receptors all come from a human donor with multiple sclerosis.

This chain links TRBV4-3 with TRBJ2-4; TRBD2 is a possible D gene (6 bases). Trimming stripped 2 bases from V and 1 base from J, with 6 bases between. In germline, CDR1 is LGHNA, CDR2 YSLEER. This CDR3 has 14 residues. DNA of the CDR3: TGCGCCAGCAGCCAAACTAGCGCCAAAAACATTCAGTACTTC. Translating it yields CASSQTSAKNIQYF.

This chain connects TRBV28 to TRBJ2-3; possibly TRBD1 or TRBD2 for D (5 bases each). The CDR3 extends over 15 amino acids. V gave up 7 bases and J gave up 2 bases, with 16 bases separating them. Germline assignment: CDR1 MDHEN and CDR2 SYDVKM. CDR3 bases: TGTGCCAGCACCTGGGGGTCAGACGCCACAGATACGCAGTATTTT. Translation: CASTWGSDATDTQYF. Full variable domain (outside the CDR3, taken from reference TRBV28 and TRBJ2-3): DVKVTQSSRYLVKRTGEKVFLECVQDMDHENMFWYRQDPGLGLRLIYFSYDVKMKEKGDIPEGYSVSREKKERFSLILESASTNQTSMYLCASTWGSDATDTQYFGPGTRLTVL.

The chain has TRBV30 and TRBJ1-1; D is undetermined. Trimming took 2 bases from V and 5 from J, leaving 9 bases between them. The CDR3 extends over 12 amino acids. Germline V gene data show CDR1 as GTSNPN and CDR2 as SVGIG (reference sequence). The CDR3 nucleotides are TGTGCCTGGAGTCGTGGAGAGACTGAAGCTTTCTTT. This codes for CAWSRGETEAFF. The full variable domain, rest sourced from reference TRBV30 and TRBJ1-1, is SQTIHQWPATLVQPVGSPLSLECTVEGTSNPNLYWYRQAAGRGLQLLFYSVGIGQISSEVPQNLSASRPQDRQFILSSKKLLLSDSGFYLCAWSRGETEAFFGQGTRLTVV.

V and J are TRBV9 and TRBJ2-7; D is undetermined. V was clipped by 0 bases and J by 4 bases, with 11 bases between them. The CDR3 is 14 residues long. Per germline, CDR1 SGDLS and CDR2 YYNGEE. CDR3 sequence: CASSVGQQNYEQYF. The DNA for the CDR3 is TGTGCCAGCAGCGTAGGCCAGCAAAATTACGAGCAGTACTTC.

This chain uses TRBV19 with TRBJ2-5; 8 nucleotides align to TRBD2. The CDR3 extends over 14 amino acids. V shed 6 bases and J 5 bases; nucleotides not matched to a gene: 8. The V gene's germline CDR1 is LNHDA and CDR2 SQIVND (reference sequence). Here the CDR3 DNA reads TGTGCCAGTAGCCTACCGGGACTAGGGGAGACCCAGTACTTC. This codes for CASSLPGLGETQYF.

The sample holds one count of this clonotype. The chain combines TRBV14 with TRBJ2-2; the match to TRBD1 covers 8 bases. CDR1 and CDR2 (germline): SGHDN, FVKESK. J was trimmed by 6 bases and V by 4 bases; bases with no gene match: 10. This CDR3 comprises 16 residues. The CDR3 DNA sequence: TGTGCCAGCAGCCTTTGGACAGGGAGTGAATCCGGGGAGCTGTTTTTT. Translating gives CASSLWTGSESGELFF.

The CDR3 nucleotides read TGTGCCAGCAGCCCCTACCCGGGACAGGGAGACGAGACCCAGTACTTC. Translation gives CASSPYPGQGDETQYF. The rearrangement joins TRBV3-1 to TRBJ2-5; 9 nucleotides align to TRBD1. CDR3 length: 16 amino acids. CDR1 and CDR2 from the germline V gene are LGHDT and YNNKEL (reference sequence). The J segment lost 5 bases and the V segment lost 4 bases, leaving 11 bases of the junction unmatched.

This chain joins TRBV18 and TRBJ2-7; perhaps TRBD2 as D (6 bases). Between the trimmed V and J ends, which lost 2 bases and 5 bases, there was a span of 7 bases. The length of the CDR3 is 12 residues. Germline assignment: CDR1 KGHSH and CDR2 LQKENI. CDR3 amino acids: CASSPGGDEQYF. The DNA for the CDR3 is TGTGCCAGCTCACCAGGCGGGGACGAGCAGTACTTC.

The V and J genes are TRBV7-6 and TRBJ1-4, with 7 positions matching TRBD1. This CDR3 contains 14 residues. Germline CDR1 SGHVS, CDR2 FNYEAQ. V trimming: 5 bases; J trimming: 5 bases; junction bases outside the gene matches: 5. CDR3 amino acids: CASSLGQANEKLFF. DNA for the CDR3: TGTGCCAGCAGCCTAGGACAGGCGAATGAAAAACTGTTTTTT.

This chain connects TRBV6-1 to TRBJ1-2; 8 positions match TRBD1. Germline loops: CDR1 MNHNS, CDR2 SASEGT. This CDR3 has 12 residues. The ends lost 5 bases at V and 6 bases at J; junction bases unmatched: 2. This CDR3 reads CASSPTGDGYTF. In nucleotides, the CDR3 is TGTGCCAGCAGTCCGACAGGGGATGGCTACACCTTC.

The rearrangement links TRBV27 to TRBJ1-1; TRBD1 might be the D (5 bases). This CDR3 is 16 amino acids long. Germline CDR1 MNHEY, CDR2 SMNVEV (reference sequence). The V end was cut by 1 base, the J end by 7 bases, with 19 bases between. The CDR3 sequence: CASSLLGHVPVGEAFF. The CDR3 DNA reads TGTGCCAGCAGTTTATTGGGGCACGTCCCTGTGGGTGAAGCTTTCTTT.

The DNA for the CDR3 is TGCGCCAGCAGCCAAGTGGGACTAGCGACAGAGACCCAGTACTTC. Translation: CASSQVGLATETQYF. The genes are TRBV4-1 and TRBJ2-5; 10 bases line up with TRBD2. CDR1 MGHRA and CDR2 YSYEKL come from the germline V gene. CDR3 size: 15 residues. The junction had 3 bases not matched to a gene; V was cut back by 1 base and J by 4 bases.

This chain uses TRBV2 with TRBJ2-5; possibly TRBD1 for D (5 bases). Trimming stripped 3 bases from V and 5 bases from J, with 13 bases between. This CDR3 has 14 residues. Germline-derived CDR1 and CDR2 are SNHLY and FYNNEI. CDR3: CASSDFLGQETQYF. The CDR3 nucleotides read TGTGCCAGCAGTGATTTTTTGGGGCAGGAGACCCAGTACTTC.

The chain uses TRBV29-1 and TRBJ2-5; possible D gene TRBD2, 6 bases. Germline CDR1 is SQVTM and CDR2 is ANQGSEA. CDR3 length: 14 amino acids. V lost 3 bases, J lost 5 bases, and 16 bases lay in between. CDR3 residues: CSVESSGGFETQYF. The CDR3 coding sequence is TGCAGCGTTGAGAGTAGCGGCGGTTTCGAGACCCAGTACTTC.

This clonotype was seen just once. The chain couples TRBV12-3 or TRBV12-4 to TRBJ2-1; 8 bases agree with TRBD2. There are 15 residues in the CDR3. V gave up 1 base and J gave up 5 bases; unmatched junction bases: 4. The CDR3 sequence is CASSLETSGHNEQFF. Written as DNA, the CDR3 is TGTGCCAGCAGTTTAGAAACTAGCGGCCACAATGAGCAGTTCTTC.

The chain uses TRBV6-1 and TRBJ2-2; possible D gene TRBD2, 7 bases. The CDR3 has 18 residues. V gave up 2 bases and J gave up 5 bases, with 21 bases separating them. Per germline, CDR1 MNHNS and CDR2 SASEGT. The CDR3 reads CASSEFPRGGDRTGELFF. The CDR3, as DNA: TGTGCCAGCAGTGAATTCCCTAGGGGGGGGGATCGGACCGGGGAGCTGTTTTTT.

The chain combines TRBV25-1 with TRBJ2-7; the D gene could be TRBD1 or TRBD2 (5 bases each). The V gene's germline CDR1 is MGHDK and CDR2 SYGVNS. The CDR3 is 13 amino acids. V was shortened by 6 bases and J by 2 bases, with 11 bases between the two germline ends. The CDR3 DNA sequence: TGTGCCAGCAGCCGGGACCCTCCCTACGAGCAGTACTTC. This codes for CASSRDPPYEQYF.

V usage is TRBV2 and J usage is TRBJ1-5, with 9 bases that match TRBD1. The germline gives CDR1 SNHLY, CDR2 FYNNEI. This CDR3 has 12 amino acids. V was clipped by 11 bases and J by 4 bases; unmatched bases: 3. In nucleotides, the CDR3 is TGTGCCGGTGGACAGGGGAATCAGCCCCAGCATTTT. This sequence encodes CAGGQGNQPQHF.

V is TRBV3-1 and J is TRBJ2-7; D remains ambiguous. Trimming cost V 0 bases and J 3 bases, with 3 bases left between them. From germline, CDR1 is LGHDT and CDR2 YNNKEL (reference sequence). The CDR3 runs 12 residues. The CDR3 DNA is TGTGCCAGCAGCCAAGATTTCTACGAGCAGTACTTC. This gives the protein CASSQDFYEQYF.

The V call is TRBV20-1, the J call TRBJ1-2; no clear D. From germline, CDR1 is DFQATT and CDR2 SNEGSKA (reference sequence). The CDR3 runs to 11 residues. V lost 3 bases and J lost 6, with 8 bases in between. CDR3 DNA: TGCAGTGCTAGCCAGGTCCATGGCTACACCTTC. Encoded protein: CSASQVHGYTF.

The chain recombines TRBV4-3 with TRBJ2-7; 8 bases are shared with TRBD2. Germline trimming cut 1 base from V and 0 bases from J; bases unmatched to any gene: 11. Germline lookup yields CDR1 LGHNA and CDR2 YSLEER. The length of the CDR3 is 18 residues. The CDR3 DNA reads TGCGCCAGCAGCCAAGGAATGGCTAGCGGGTTTAGCTCCTACGAGCAGTACTTC. Amino acids: CASSQGMASGFSSYEQYF.

This clonotype occurred once. The CDR3 sequence: CASSPDRGGSYNEQFF. CDR3 bases: TGTGCCAGCAGCCCCGACAGGGGGGGATCCTACAATGAGCAGTTCTTC. V and J are TRBV7-3 and TRBJ2-1, with 9 bases matching TRBD1. Trimming at V came to 5 bases and at J to 1 base, leaving 6 bases not matched to a gene. CDR1 and CDR2 (germline): SGHTA, FQGTGA. The CDR3 totals 16 residues. The entire variable domain, with the rest obtained from reference TRBV7-3 and TRBJ2-1, is as follows: GAGVSQTPSNKVTEKGKYVELRCDPISGHTALYWYRQSLGQGPEFLIYFQGTGAADDSGLPNDRFFAVRPEGSVSTLKIQRTERGDSAVYLCASSPDRGGSYNEQFFGPGTRLTVL.

CDR3 protein: CASGLQGSAYEQYF. The CDR3 DNA reads TGCGCCAGCGGACTCCAGGGGTCGGCCTACGAGCAGTACTTC. This sequence joins TRBV5-1 and TRBJ2-7; D might be TRBD1 (6 bases). V dropped 7 bases and J dropped 2 bases, with 16 bases sitting between them. CDR3 length: 14 amino acids. Germline CDR1 reads SGHRS; CDR2 reads YFSETQ.

Here the CDR3 reads CASSRGTHTGELFF. The DNA for the CDR3 is TGTGCCAGCAGTCGGGGGACCCACACCGGGGAGCTGTTTTTT. J is TRBJ2-2 and V is TRBV28; weak D call: TRBD2 (6 bases). The V gene lost 5 bases and the J gene lost 3 bases, with 10 bases spanning the gap. Looked up from germline, CDR1 is MDHEN and CDR2 is SYDVKM. This CDR3 is 14 amino acids long.

The chain carries TRBV24-1 and TRBJ2-3; 11 nucleotides agree with TRBD2. Germline V gene sequence: CDR1 KGHDR, CDR2 SFDVKD. This CDR3 region has 16 residues. V lost 4 bases and J lost 3; bases outside the gene matches: 5. CDR3 in amino acids: CATSDATSGRTDTQYF. CDR3 bases: TGTGCCACCAGTGACGCTACTAGCGGGAGAACAGATACGCAGTATTTT.

The rearrangement uses TRBV28 and TRBJ2-7, with 7 bases matching TRBD1. J gave up 1 base and V 5 bases, and 8 bases lay outside the gene matches. Germline lookup yields CDR1 MDHEN and CDR2 SYDVKM. The CDR3 extends over 15 amino acids. This chain's CDR3 is CASSRTGTVSYEQYF. The CDR3 DNA sequence: TGTGCCAGCAGTCGGACCGGGACAGTTTCCTACGAGCAGTACTTC.

The genes are TRBV20-1 and TRBJ2-5, with D perhaps matching TRBD1 (8 bases). Trimming cost V 0 bases and J 5 bases, with 13 bases left between them. There are 14 residues in the CDR3. Per germline, CDR1 DFQATT and CDR2 SNEGSKA (reference sequence). As DNA, the CDR3 is TGCAGTGCTAGAGATCAACAGGGGGGGGAGACCCAGTACTTC. Its protein is CSARDQQGGETQYF.

The J gene is TRBJ1-2, the V gene TRBV7-3; the D is unclear. V was cut by 2 bases and J by 6 bases, with 13 bases left in between. The CDR3 consists of 14 residues. From germline, CDR1 is SGHTA and CDR2 FQGTGA. CDR3 DNA sequence: TGTGCCAGCAGCTTAGGGCAGCCGAATGATGGCTACACCTTC. Encoded protein: CASSLGQPNDGYTF.

The chain recombines TRBV2 with TRBJ2-1; maybe TRBD1 (5 bases). The CDR3 runs to 14 residues. In germline, CDR1 is SNHLY, CDR2 FYNNEI. The V end lost 6 bases, the J end lost 6 bases, and 15 bases lay between the germline ends. The CDR3 DNA reads as TGTGCCAGCAGGCCCTGGGGCAGGGCCAATGAGCAGTTCTTC. It codes for CASRPWGRANEQFF.

This clonotype has only one observation. This chain joins TRBV20-1 and TRBJ1-6; possibly TRBD1 for D (5 bases). CDR3 length: 14 amino acids. Trimming pared 1 base from V and 11 bases from J, leaving 15 bases between. CDR1 is DFQATT, CDR2 SNEGSKA, per germline (reference sequence). The chain's CDR3 is CSARASGESTPLHF. The DNA for the CDR3 is TGCAGTGCTAGAGCCTCGGGGGAAAGTACACCCCTCCACTTT.

The V call is TRBV4-1, the J call TRBJ1-5; no definite D call. Trimming shortened V by 4 bases and J by 3 bases, and 19 bases separated the two germline ends. The germline V gene has CDR1 MGHRA and CDR2 YSYEKL. The CDR3 covers 17 residues. CDR3 in amino acids: CASSRSGWPVNNQPQHF. The CDR3 nucleotides are TGCGCCAGCAGCCGATCCGGATGGCCAGTCAACAATCAGCCCCAGCATTTT.

The CDR3: CASSTHRGRAYEQYF. CDR3 coding DNA: TGTGCCAGCAGCACTCACAGGGGTCGGGCCTACGAGCAGTACTTC. The chain carries TRBV11-2 and TRBJ2-7, with 7 nucleotides matching TRBD1. Germline V gene data show CDR1 as SGHAT and CDR2 as FQNNGV. After removal of 5 bases from V and 2 bases from J, the junction contained 9 bases not matched to a gene. This CDR3 region has 15 residues.